This is a list of T cell receptor beta chains from one sample in a study of blood T cells in healthy people across ages. One entry per CDR3 protein results from TCRdb running MiXCR on the 5' RACE reads. Among some 690,000 distinct CDR3 sequences listed, about 24% were seen once. The sequenced sample consisted of blood. The receptors here all came from a man aged 70 or older in good health. CDR3s include the opening cysteine and the closing phenylalanine or tryptophan. Fields, in order: D gene, clone size, V gene, J gene, CDR3 DNA, CDR3 protein. The D gene is left open where the match is weak. Clone size is not always given. Where it is, it says once, few, many or a class for expanded clones.

TRBD1	.	TRBV14	TRBJ1-4	TGTGCCAGCAGCCAGGCAGGGGGTGCCCGGGAAAAACTGTTTTTT	CASSQAGGAREKLFF
.	.	TRBV5-1	TRBJ2-5	TGCGCCAGCAGCTCCTTCAGGGTACCCCAAGAGACCCAGTACTTC	CASSSFRVPQETQYF
TRBD2	.	TRBV19	TRBJ2-7	TGTGCCAGTAGTATAGGGACTAGCGGAGCCTACGAGCAGTACTTC	CASSIGTSGAYEQYF
.	few	TRBV5-6	TRBJ2-3	TGTGCCAGCAGTAGTGGGTTAGGTGGGTCAGATACGCAGTATTTT	CASSSGLGGSDTQYF
.	few	TRBV5-1	TRBJ2-3	TGCGCCAGCAGCTTGGGTCGGGACTCACGCACAGATACGCAGTATTTT	CASSLGRDSRTDTQYF
TRBD2	.	TRBV24-1	TRBJ2-1	TGTGCCACCAGTGACGCACTAGCGGGAACCTACAATGAGCAGTTCTTC	CATSDALAGTYNEQFF
.	few	TRBV18	TRBJ2-1	TGTGCCAGCTCACCTGAACTAGCCGACAATGAGCAGTTCTTC	CASSPELADNEQFF
.	.	TRBV20-1	TRBJ2-3	TGCAGTGCTAGAGGGGTGGCAGGGTTTGGAGATACGCAGTATTTT	CSARGVAGFGDTQYF
.	.	TRBV2	TRBJ2-7	TGTGCCAGCAGTGTTAATTACTACGAGCAGTACTTC	CASSVNYYEQYF
.	few	TRBV12-3/TRBV12-4	TRBJ1-1	TGTGCCAACAGTTTAGTGCTCACTGAAGCTTTCTTT	CANSLVLTEAFF
TRBD1	.	TRBV7-8	TRBJ1-3	TGTGCCAGCAGCTTACATTTCCGGGACAGGTTCTCTGGAAACACCATATATTTT	CASSLHFRDRFSGNTIYF
TRBD2	few	TRBV12-3/TRBV12-4	TRBJ2-2	TGTGCCAGCAGTTTAGACCTAGCGGGGGACGGGGAGCTGTTTTTT	CASSLDLAGDGELFF
TRBD2	few	TRBV7-2	TRBJ2-1	TGTGCCAGCAGCCGGATACGTGAATGGCGGGAGATAAATGAGCAGTTCTTC	CASSRIREWREINEQFF
.	.	TRBV12-3/TRBV12-4	TRBJ1-3	TGTGCCAGCAGTCCTGACAGAACCTTCTCTGGAAACACCATATATTTT	CASSPDRTFSGNTIYF
.	.	TRBV29-1	TRBJ2-1	TGCAGCGTTGATTTTTTTTTGTTGGGAGAGCAGTTCTTC	CSVDFFLLGEQFF
TRBD2	few	TRBV7-8	TRBJ2-2	TGTGCCAGCAGTCCAGTTGGGGCTAGCGGGTCGAACACCGGGGAGCTGTTTTTT	CASSPVGASGSNTGELFF
.	.	TRBV5-1	TRBJ1-2	TGCGCCAGCAGCTTGCAACAGAGTCCTGCCTATGGCTACACCTTC	CASSLQQSPAYGYTF
.	.	TRBV19	TRBJ1-1	TGTGCCAGTAGTATAGTCGGGGGCGGAAGCACTGAAGCTTTCTTT	CASSIVGGGSTEAFF
.	.	TRBV10-2	TRBJ1-1	TGCGCCAGCAGTGAGGGCGGCTCATCTAAAGCTTTCTTT	CASSEGGSSKAFF
TRBD1	few	TRBV12-3/TRBV12-4	TRBJ2-3	TGTGCCAGCAGTTTATCAAACAGGGGCGATACGCAGTATTTT	CASSLSNRGDTQYF
.	.	TRBV20-1	TRBJ1-5	TGCAGTGCTAGAGATGGGGCCTCTAGGCAGCCCCAGCATTTT	CSARDGASRQPQHF
.	few	TRBV18	TRBJ1-2	TGTGCCAGCTCACCCCAGGGTCAGGCCTATGGCTACACCTTC	CASSPQGQAYGYTF
.	many	TRBV29-1	TRBJ1-2	TGCAGCGTGGGGTCGGTGAGGGTTGGAGGCTACACCTTC	CSVGSVRVGGYTF
.	.	TRBV28	TRBJ1-2	TGTGCCAGCAGTATTCTTAAAGGGGCGAGGAACTATGGCTACACCTTC	CASSILKGARNYGYTF
TRBD1	.	TRBV19	TRBJ2-2	TGTGCCAGTAGTGTGACAGGGGCGGGCACCGGGGAGCTGTTTTTT	CASSVTGAGTGELFF
.	.	TRBV7-3	TRBJ2-3	TGTGCCAGCAGCTCTAGGGTGGGTGACACAGATACGCAGTATTTT	CASSSRVGDTDTQYF
TRBD2	few	TRBV5-1	TRBJ2-1	TGCGCCAGCAGCCGGACTAGCGGGGGAGGATCCTACAATGAGCAGTTCTTC	CASSRTSGGGSYNEQFF
TRBD2	.	TRBV3-1	TRBJ2-1	TGTGCCAGCAGCCAATGGCGGGGGGGCCCTCATGAGCAGTTCTTC	CASSQWRGGPHEQFF
.	.	TRBV6-6	TRBJ2-3	TGTGCCAGCGGCACATCAGGAGGGGGGCCAGATACGCAGTATTTT	CASGTSGGGPDTQYF
TRBD2	.	TRBV2	TRBJ2-1	TGTGCCAGCAGTGAAATCCGGGGGGGCTACAATGAGCAGTTCTTC	CASSEIRGGYNEQFF
.	.	TRBV6-6	TRBJ2-3	TGTGCCAGCAGCCCCTCCGCAGGGTATGGCACAGATACGCAGTATTTT	CASSPSAGYGTDTQYF
.	few	TRBV9	TRBJ1-6	TGTGCCAGCAGCGCCCAAGTTGGGAATTCACCCCTCCACTTT	CASSAQVGNSPLHF
TRBD1	.	TRBV5-1	TRBJ1-2	TGCGCCAGCAGCTTGTTCGGACAGGGCGATGGCTACACCTTC	CASSLFGQGDGYTF
.	few	TRBV6-1	TRBJ2-2	TGTGCCAGCAGTGAGTCGAGGAACACCGGGGAGCTGTTTTTT	CASSESRNTGELFF
.	few	TRBV2	TRBJ2-3	TGTGCCAGCAGTAGGGGGGCTCTTAGCACAGATACGCAGTATTTT	CASSRGALSTDTQYF
TRBD1	.	TRBV12-3/TRBV12-4	TRBJ2-7	TGTGCCAGCAGTTACCCCGGACAGGGGGGCTCCTACGAGCAGTACTTC	CASSYPGQGGSYEQYF
.	few	TRBV6-6	TRBJ2-3	TGTGCCAGCAGCCCTCTCGGCACACCATCAGATACGCAGTATTTT	CASSPLGTPSDTQYF
.	few	TRBV6-6	TRBJ2-5	TGTGCCAGCACCGATCAGGGAAAAGAGACCCAGTACTTC	CASTDQGKETQYF
TRBD1	few	TRBV7-6	TRBJ2-7	TGTGCCAGCAGCGTAGCTCTTAGGACAGGGCACTACGAGCAGTACTTC	CASSVALRTGHYEQYF
.	few	TRBV5-1	TRBJ1-1	TGCGCCAGCAGCTTGACAGCGGGGAGAACTGAAGCTTTCTTT	CASSLTAGRTEAFF
.	.	TRBV4-3	TRBJ1-4	TGCGCCAGTAGCCAAGTGACCAGGACCACTAATGAAAAACTGTTTTTT	CASSQVTRTTNEKLFF
TRBD2	.	TRBV7-6	TRBJ2-3	TGTGCCAGCAGCTTAGCCCTAGCGGGAGGGGGTGATACGCAGTATTTT	CASSLALAGGGDTQYF